This TCR beta chain was captured by sequencing in a study of human T cells and chemical hapten exposure. TCRdb fed the RACE reads into MiXCR, producing one record per CDR3 protein. This table holds around 47,000 distinct CDR3 sequences, about 4% found once. This clonotype turned up a few times. Specified time point: healthy volunteer bleed at 6 weeks. Total RNA extraction was carried out from unfractionated whole blood. The CDR3 covers 15 residues. Trimming removed 1 base from V and 5 bases from J, with 15 bases in between. Germline lookup yields CDR1 SGHRS and CDR2 YFSETQ. The receptor was isolated from a human donor in good health. Some clones in this sample may be carry-over from other donors' samples. V is TRBV5-1 and J is TRBJ1-1; no reliable D call. The sequenced sample consisted of whole blood. The CDR3, as DNA: TGCGCCAGCAGCTTGTCTCCAGTTGGAGGAACTGAAGCTTTCTTT. Translated, it gives CASSLSPVGGTEAFF.